Each of the 17 T cell receptor beta chains below was sequenced from the same sample in a study of prognosis after radiotherapy for stage I lung cancer. Genomic DNA provided the template from which TCR beta CDR3 was amplified by two-round multiplex PCR. Primers targeting each individual TRBV and TRBJ gene were applied in first-round PCR. TCRdb re-called the multiplex PCR reads through MiXCR, storing one row per CDR3 protein. The sample has about 59,000 distinct CDR3 sequences, roughly 29% seen once. This sample comprised PBMCs, obtained before or after stereotactic body radiation therapy (not recorded which). The receptors were sampled from a donor at least 50 years old with non-small cell lung cancer.

This clonotype was seen ten or more times. The chain is built from TRBV2 and TRBJ1-5; 9 bases are a match to TRBD1. CDR1 and CDR2 from the germline V gene are SNHLY and FYNNEI. The CDR3 has 16 amino acids. V lost 5 bases and J lost 0; bases outside the gene matches: 5. CDR3 sequence (DNA): TGTGCCAGCAGTCCGGGACAGGGAAATAGCAATCAGCCCCAGCATTTT. Its translation is CASSPGQGNSNQPQHF. Variable domain in full (rest from reference TRBV2 and TRBJ1-5): EPEVTQTPSHQVTQMGQEVILRCVPISNHLYFYWYRQILGQKVEFLVSFYNNEISEKSEIFDDQFSVERPDGSNFTLKIRSTKLEDSAMYFCASSPGQGNSNQPQHFGDGTRLSIL.

This clonotype has a count of ten or more. This chain connects TRBV12-3 or TRBV12-4 to TRBJ2-1; the D gene is possibly TRBD1 (6 bases). V was shortened by 10 bases and J by 6 bases, with 16 bases between the two germline ends. The CDR3 contains 13 residues. The DNA for the CDR3 is TGTGCCACCCAACAGGGATTTGCCAATGAGCAGTTCTTC. Protein sequence: CATQQGFANEQFF.

This clonotype was counted many times. The gene calls are TRBV7-8 and TRBJ2-2, with D perhaps given as TRBD1 or TRBD2 (6 bases each). This CDR3 comprises 14 residues. Germline loops: CDR1 SGHVS, CDR2 FQNEAQ. V lost 11 bases to trimming and J lost 0 bases, with 13 bases between them. Here the CDR3 reads CAGKGGTNTGELFF. The CDR3 DNA is TGTGCCGGAAAGGGGGGAACGAACACCGGGGAGCTGTTTTTT.

This clonotype was found many times. J is TRBJ1-6 and V is TRBV19; weak D call: TRBD1 (5 bases). This CDR3 contains 16 residues. Germline CDR1 LNHDA, CDR2 SQIVND (reference sequence). Trimming stripped 7 bases from V and 6 bases from J, with 19 bases between. CDR3 coding DNA: TGTGCCAGTAACCCAACCGGCCAGGGAGGTAATTCACCCCTCCACTTT. Its translation: CASNPTGQGGNSPLHF.

At least ten counts were recorded for this clonotype. V and J are TRBV24-1 and TRBJ2-7; 8 positions agree with TRBD1. The ends lost 3 bases at V and 2 bases at J; junction bases unmatched: 5. Germline CDR1 KGHDR, CDR2 SFDVKD. The CDR3 covers 15 residues. In DNA, the CDR3 is TGTGCCACCAGTGATGCAGGGGGCTACCCCTACGAGCAGTACTTC. The encoded protein is CATSDAGGYPYEQYF.

This clonotype was seen ten or more times. The genes are TRBV4-1 and TRBJ1-2; 7 bases fit TRBD1. The germline V gene has CDR1 MGHRA and CDR2 YSYEKL. There are 15 residues in the CDR3. V lost 0 bases and J lost 2; bases outside the gene matches: 3. The CDR3 loop reads CASSQEWGQNYGYTF. In DNA form, the CDR3 reads TGCGCCAGCAGCCAAGAGTGGGGACAGAACTATGGCTACACCTTC.

This clonotype was detected many times. V usage is TRBV9 and J usage is TRBJ1-2, with 9 bases fitting TRBD1. Germline V gene data show CDR1 as SGDLS and CDR2 as YYNGEE. The trim removed 3 bases at V and 10 bases at J, leaving 19 bases unmatched. The CDR3 totals 17 residues. The CDR3 loop reads CASSAGTPVSGQGAYTF. CDR3 nucleotides: TGTGCCAGCAGCGCGGGGACGCCGGTATCGGGACAGGGTGCCTACACCTTC.

This clonotype appeared a single time. This probably arose from a read error, given a far larger clone one base away. The gene calls are TRBV6-4 and TRBJ2-7, with D unclear. V gave up 5 bases and J gave up 3 bases, with 17 bases separating them. The CDR3 runs 15 residues. CDR1 and CDR2 (germline): MRHNA, SNTAGT. The CDR3 sequence is CASSCSPGQNYEQYF. CDR3 DNA: TGTGCCAGCAGTTGCAGTCCTGGGCAGAACTACGAGCAGTACTTC.

This clonotype has a count of ten or more. V is TRBV24-1 and J is TRBJ1-3, with D perhaps matching TRBD1 (5 bases). V lost 0 bases and J 4 bases, leaving 12 bases between the germline ends. Germline CDR1 and CDR2: KGHDR and SFDVKD. CDR3 size: 16 residues. CDR3 sequence reads: CATSDLPRDDGNTIYF. The CDR3 DNA reads as TGTGCCACCAGTGATTTGCCCCGGGACGACGGAAACACCATATATTTT.

This clonotype was observed many times. J is TRBJ2-7 and V is TRBV5-5, with 9 bases lining up with TRBD1. V was clipped by 4 bases and J by 3 bases; unmatched bases: 5. Germline CDR1 is SGHKS and CDR2 is YYEKEE (reference sequence). There are 14 residues in the CDR3. In nucleotides, the CDR3 is TGTGCCAGCAGCGCCAGGACAGGGGACTACGAGCAGTACTTC. It translates to CASSARTGDYEQYF.

This clonotype was counted ten times or more. This chain connects TRBV18 to TRBJ2-7, with D possibly being TRBD1 (5 bases). The CDR3 is 14 residues long. Looked up from germline, CDR1 is KGHSH and CDR2 is LQKENI. The ends were cut back, 3 bases at V and 5 bases at J, with 14 bases in the middle. The chain's CDR3 is CASSPQGVENEQYF. In DNA form, the CDR3 reads TGTGCCAGCTCACCCCAGGGTGTTGAGAACGAGCAGTACTTC.

This clonotype has at least ten counts. The chain has TRBV4-1 and TRBJ1-3; 9 nucleotides line up with TRBD1. The J segment lost 0 bases and the V segment lost 0 bases, leaving 6 bases of the junction unmatched. Germline values: CDR1 MGHRA, CDR2 YSYEKL. This CDR3 has 18 amino acids. This chain's CDR3 is CASSQDGGTGSSGNTIYF. The CDR3, as DNA: TGCGCCAGCAGCCAAGACGGGGGGACAGGGTCCTCTGGAAACACCATATATTTT.

This clonotype was counted many times. The rearrangement uses TRBV5-1 and TRBJ2-5; D may be TRBD1 (8 bases). CDR1 and CDR2 from the germline V gene are SGHRS and YFSETQ. CDR3 length equals 16 residues. V was clipped by 4 bases and J by 1 base, with 17 bases between them. The CDR3 here is CASSPRTGRGQETQYF. The CDR3 DNA is TGCGCCAGCAGCCCTCGGACAGGGAGGGGCCAAGAGACCCAGTACTTC.

This clonotype was found many times. The gene calls are TRBV2 and TRBJ1-5; D uncertain. The CDR3 covers 13 residues. Deletions cut 4 bases from V and 0 bases from J, with 4 bases between. Germline V gene data show CDR1 as SNHLY and CDR2 as FYNNEI. The CDR3 reads CASSANSNQPQHF. CDR3 DNA: TGTGCCAGCAGTGCAAATAGCAATCAGCCCCAGCATTTT.

This clonotype was picked up many times. This chain uses TRBV28 with TRBJ2-5; 9 bases agree with TRBD2. Germline V lookup: CDR1 MDHEN, CDR2 SYDVKM. The CDR3 covers 16 residues. Trimming at V came to 3 bases and at J to 2 bases, leaving 7 bases not matched to a gene. The CDR3 sequence is CASSFEAGGVQETQYF. CDR3 bases: TGTGCCAGCAGTTTCGAAGCGGGGGGCGTGCAAGAGACCCAGTACTTC.

The genes are TRBV30 and TRBJ1-2; maybe TRBD1 (6 bases). The germline V gene has CDR1 GTSNPN and CDR2 SVGIG (reference sequence). V shed 4 bases and J shed 3 bases, with 21 bases lying between them. The CDR3 is 16 amino acids. The CDR3, as DNA: TGTGCCTGGACCCTCCTACAGGGAGTGAGGTACTATGGCTACACCTTC. Its protein product is CAWTLLQGVRYYGYTF.

As for this clonotype: The likely explanation is a read error, given a far larger clone one base away. The chain joins TRBV6-8 to TRBJ2-7; 9 positions agree with TRBD2. The CDR3 consists of 15 residues. Germline loops: CDR1 MNHGY, CDR2 SAAAGT. J was trimmed by 3 bases and V by 4 bases; bases with no gene match: 7. The CDR3 nucleotides are TGTGCCAGCAGTTTCCTAGCGGGGTGCAACTACGAGCAGTACTTC. Protein product: CASSFLAGCNYEQYF.